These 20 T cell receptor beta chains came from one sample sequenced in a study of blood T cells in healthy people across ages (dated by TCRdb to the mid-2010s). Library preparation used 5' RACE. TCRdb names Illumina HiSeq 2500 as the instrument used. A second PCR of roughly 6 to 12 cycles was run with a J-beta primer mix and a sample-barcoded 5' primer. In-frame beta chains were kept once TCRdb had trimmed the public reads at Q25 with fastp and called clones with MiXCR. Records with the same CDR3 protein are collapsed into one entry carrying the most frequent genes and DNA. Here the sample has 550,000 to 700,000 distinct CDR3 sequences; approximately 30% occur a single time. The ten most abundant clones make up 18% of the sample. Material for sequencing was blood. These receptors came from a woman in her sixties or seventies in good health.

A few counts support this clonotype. The CDR3 sequence is CASSLAGLARTDTQYF. The CDR3 nucleotides are TGTGCCAGCAGCTTAGCGGGACTAGCCCGCACAGATACGCAGTATTTT. V usage is TRBV7-2 and J usage is TRBJ2-3, with 9 bases matching TRBD2. The trim removed 0 bases at V and 1 base at J, leaving 2 bases unmatched. This CDR3 is 16 amino acids long. Germline CDR1 SGHTA, CDR2 FQGNSA. Full variable domain (outside the CDR3, taken from reference TRBV7-2 and TRBJ2-3): GAGVSQSPSNKVTEKGKDVELRCDPISGHTALYWYRQSLGQGLEFLIYFQGNSAPDKSGLPSDRFSAERTGGSVSTLTIQRTQQEDSAVYLCASSLAGLARTDTQYFGPGTRLTVL.

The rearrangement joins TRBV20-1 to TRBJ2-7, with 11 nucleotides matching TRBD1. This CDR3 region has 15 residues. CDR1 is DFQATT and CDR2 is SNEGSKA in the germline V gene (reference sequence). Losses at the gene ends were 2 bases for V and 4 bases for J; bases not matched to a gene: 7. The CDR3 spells CSARPGTGGRYEQYF. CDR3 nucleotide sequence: TGCAGTGCTAGACCCGGGACAGGGGGAAGATACGAGCAGTACTTC.

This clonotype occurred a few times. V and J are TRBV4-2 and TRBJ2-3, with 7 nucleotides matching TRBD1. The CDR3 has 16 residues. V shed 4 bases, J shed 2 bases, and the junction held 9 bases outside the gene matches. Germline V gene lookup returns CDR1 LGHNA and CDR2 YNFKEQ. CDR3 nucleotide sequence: TGTGCCAGCAGCCCCGCCCGACAGGGATTCACAGATACGCAGTATTTT. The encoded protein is CASSPARQGFTDTQYF.

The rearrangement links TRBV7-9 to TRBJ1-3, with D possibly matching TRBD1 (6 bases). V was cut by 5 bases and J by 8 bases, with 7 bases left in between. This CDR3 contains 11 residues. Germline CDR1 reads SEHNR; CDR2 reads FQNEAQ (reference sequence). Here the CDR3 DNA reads TGTGCCAGCAGCACAGGGTACACCATATATTTT. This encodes CASSTGYTIYF.

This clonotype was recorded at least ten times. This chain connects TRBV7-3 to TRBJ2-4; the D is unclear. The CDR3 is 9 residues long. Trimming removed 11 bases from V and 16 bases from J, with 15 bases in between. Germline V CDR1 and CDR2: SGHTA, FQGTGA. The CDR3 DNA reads TGTGCCGGCGGTGTCAGTCATTACTTC. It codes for CAGGVSHYF.

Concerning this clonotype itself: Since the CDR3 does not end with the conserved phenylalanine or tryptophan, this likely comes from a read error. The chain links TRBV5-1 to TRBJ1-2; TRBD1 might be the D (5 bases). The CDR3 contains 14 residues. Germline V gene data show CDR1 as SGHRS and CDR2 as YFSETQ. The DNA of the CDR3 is TGCGCCTGCAGCTTGGGTCAGGGACACTATGGCTACACCCTC. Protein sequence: CACSLGQGHYGYTL.

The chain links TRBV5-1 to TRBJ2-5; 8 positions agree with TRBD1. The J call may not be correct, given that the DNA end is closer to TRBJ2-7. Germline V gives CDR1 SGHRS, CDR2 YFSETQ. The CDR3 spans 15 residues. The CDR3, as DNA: TGCGCCAGCAGCGGGACAGGTTCTCTTTCCTACGAGCAGTACTTC. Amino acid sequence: CASSGTGSLSYEQYF.

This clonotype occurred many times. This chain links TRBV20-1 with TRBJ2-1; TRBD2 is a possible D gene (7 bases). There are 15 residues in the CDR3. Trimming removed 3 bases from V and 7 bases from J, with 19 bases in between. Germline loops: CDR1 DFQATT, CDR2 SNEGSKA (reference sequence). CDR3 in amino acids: CSARRLAGAQNEQFF. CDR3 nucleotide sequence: TGCAGTGCTAGGCGCCTGGCGGGGGCGCAGAATGAGCAGTTCTTC.

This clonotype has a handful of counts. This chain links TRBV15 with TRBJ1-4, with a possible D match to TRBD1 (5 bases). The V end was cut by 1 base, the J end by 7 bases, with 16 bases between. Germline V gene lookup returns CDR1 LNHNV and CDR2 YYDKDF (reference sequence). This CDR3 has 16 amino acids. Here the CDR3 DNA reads TGTGCCACCAGCAGAGTCGCGCAAGCAAGGGGTGAAAAACTGTTTTTT. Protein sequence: CATSRVAQARGEKLFF.

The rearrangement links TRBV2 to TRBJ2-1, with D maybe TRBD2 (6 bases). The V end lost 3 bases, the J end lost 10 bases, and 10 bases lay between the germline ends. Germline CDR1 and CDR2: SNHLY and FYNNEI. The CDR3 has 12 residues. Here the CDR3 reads CASSDGGSEQFF. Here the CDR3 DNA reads TGTGCCAGCAGTGATGGGGGGAGCGAGCAGTTCTTC.

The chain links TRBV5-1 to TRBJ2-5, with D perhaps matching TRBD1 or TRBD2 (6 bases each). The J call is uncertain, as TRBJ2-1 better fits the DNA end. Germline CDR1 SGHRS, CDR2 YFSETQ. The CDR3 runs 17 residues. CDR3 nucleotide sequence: TGCGCCAGCAGAGGGGGGACACGGGGCACCTTTACAAATGAGCAGTTCTTC. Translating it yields CASRGGTRGTFTNEQFF.

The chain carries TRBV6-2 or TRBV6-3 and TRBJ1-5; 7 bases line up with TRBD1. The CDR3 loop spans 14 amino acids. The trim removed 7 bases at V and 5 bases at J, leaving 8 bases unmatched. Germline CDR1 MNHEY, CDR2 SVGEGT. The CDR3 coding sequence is TGTGCCAGCACCCCCAGACAGGGCGATCAGCCCCAGCATTTT. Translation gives CASTPRQGDQPQHF.

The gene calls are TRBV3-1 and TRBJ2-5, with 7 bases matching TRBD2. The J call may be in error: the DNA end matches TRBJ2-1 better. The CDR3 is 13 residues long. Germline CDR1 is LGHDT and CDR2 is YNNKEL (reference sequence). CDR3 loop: CASSPRGNNEQFF. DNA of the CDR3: TGTGCCAGCAGCCCGCGGGGGAATAATGAGCAGTTCTTC.

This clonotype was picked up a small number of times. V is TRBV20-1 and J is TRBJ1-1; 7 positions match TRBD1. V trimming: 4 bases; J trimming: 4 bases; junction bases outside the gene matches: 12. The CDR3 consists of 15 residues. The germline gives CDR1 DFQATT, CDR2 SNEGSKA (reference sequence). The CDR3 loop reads CSAKQGSEWGTEAFF. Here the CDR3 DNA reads TGCAGTGCTAAACAGGGGAGCGAATGGGGCACTGAAGCTTTCTTT.

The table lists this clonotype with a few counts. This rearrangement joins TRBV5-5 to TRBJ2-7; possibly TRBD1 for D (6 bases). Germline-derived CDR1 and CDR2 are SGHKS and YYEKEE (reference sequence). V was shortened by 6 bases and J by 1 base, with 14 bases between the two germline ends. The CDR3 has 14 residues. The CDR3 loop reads CASNRDTSSYEQYF. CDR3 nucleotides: TGTGCCAGCAACCGGGACACTTCTTCCTACGAGCAGTACTTC.

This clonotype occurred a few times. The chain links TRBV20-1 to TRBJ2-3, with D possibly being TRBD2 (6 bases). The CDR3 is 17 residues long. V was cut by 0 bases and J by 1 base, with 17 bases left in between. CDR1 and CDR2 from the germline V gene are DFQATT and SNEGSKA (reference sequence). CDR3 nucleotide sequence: TGCAGTGCTAGAGATACGGGGAGGCCCCCTGGCACAGATACGCAGTATTTT. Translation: CSARDTGRPPGTDTQYF.

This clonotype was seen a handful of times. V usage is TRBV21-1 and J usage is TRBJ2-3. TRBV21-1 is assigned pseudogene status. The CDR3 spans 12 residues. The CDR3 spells CASSNGVDTQYF. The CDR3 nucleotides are TGTGCCAGCAGCAATGGGGTAGATACGCAGTATTTT.

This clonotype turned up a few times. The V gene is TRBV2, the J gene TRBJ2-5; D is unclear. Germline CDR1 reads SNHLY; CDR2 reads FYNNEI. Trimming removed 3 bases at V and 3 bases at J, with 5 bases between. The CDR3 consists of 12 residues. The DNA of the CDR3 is TGTGCCAGCAGTGAGATGGAAGAGACCCAGTACTTC. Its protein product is CASSEMEETQYF. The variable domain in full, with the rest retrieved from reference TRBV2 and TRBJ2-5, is EPEVTQTPSHQVTQMGQEVILRCVPISNHLYFYWYRQILGQKVEFLVSFYNNEISEKSEIFDDQFSVERPDGSNFTLKIRSTKLEDSAMYFCASSEMEETQYFGPGTRLLVL.

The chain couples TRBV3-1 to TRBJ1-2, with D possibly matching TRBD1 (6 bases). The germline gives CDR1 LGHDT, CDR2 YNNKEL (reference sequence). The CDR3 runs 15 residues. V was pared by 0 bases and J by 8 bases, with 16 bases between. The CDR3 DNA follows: TGTGCCAGCAGCCAAGAGGACAGCGGACTATCGGGCTACACCTTC. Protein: CASSQEDSGLSGYTF.

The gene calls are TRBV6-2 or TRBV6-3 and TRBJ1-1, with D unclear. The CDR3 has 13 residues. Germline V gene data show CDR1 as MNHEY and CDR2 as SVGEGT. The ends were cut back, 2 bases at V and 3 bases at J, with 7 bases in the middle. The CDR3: CASSYRSYTEAFF. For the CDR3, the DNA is TGTGCCAGCAGTTACCGCAGCTACACTGAAGCTTTCTTT.